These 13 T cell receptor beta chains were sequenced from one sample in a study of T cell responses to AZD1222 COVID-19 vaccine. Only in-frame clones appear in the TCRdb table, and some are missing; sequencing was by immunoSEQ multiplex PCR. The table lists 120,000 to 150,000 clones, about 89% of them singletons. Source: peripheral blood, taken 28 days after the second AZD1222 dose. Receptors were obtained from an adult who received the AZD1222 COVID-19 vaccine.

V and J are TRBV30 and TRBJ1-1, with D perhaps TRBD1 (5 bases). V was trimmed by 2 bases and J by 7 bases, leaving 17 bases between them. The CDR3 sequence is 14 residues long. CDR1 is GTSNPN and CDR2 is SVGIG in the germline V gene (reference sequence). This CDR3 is CAWSWQDIGGEAFF. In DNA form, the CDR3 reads TGTGCCTGGAGTTGGCAGGACATAGGAGGTGAAGCTTTCTTT. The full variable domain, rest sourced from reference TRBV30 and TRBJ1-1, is SQTIHQWPATLVQPVGSPLSLECTVEGTSNPNLYWYRQAAGRGLQLLFYSVGIGQISSEVPQNLSASRPQDRQFILSSKKLLLSDSGFYLCAWSWQDIGGEAFFGQGTRLTVV.

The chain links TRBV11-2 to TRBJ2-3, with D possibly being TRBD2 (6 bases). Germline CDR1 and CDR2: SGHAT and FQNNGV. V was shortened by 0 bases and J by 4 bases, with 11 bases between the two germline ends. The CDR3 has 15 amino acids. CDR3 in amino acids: CASSLDYGSADTQYF. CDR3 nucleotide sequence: TGTGCCAGCAGCTTAGATTACGGGAGTGCAGATACGCAGTATTTT.

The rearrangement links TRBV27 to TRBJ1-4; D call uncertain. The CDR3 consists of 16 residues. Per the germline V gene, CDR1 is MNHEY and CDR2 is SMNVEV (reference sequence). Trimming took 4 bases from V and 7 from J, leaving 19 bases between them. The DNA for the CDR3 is TGTGCCAGCAGTTCGGGTGTTAACGGTCGGGTTGAAAAACTGTTTTTT. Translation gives CASSSGVNGRVEKLFF.

The CDR3 loop reads CASSSRMNTEAFF. DNA of the CDR3: TGTGCCAGCAGCAGCCGCATGAACACTGAAGCTTTCTTT. J is TRBJ1-1 and V is TRBV27; D is undetermined. Trimming took 6 bases from V and 0 from J, leaving 8 bases between them. The CDR3 has 13 residues. Germline CDR1 is MNHEY and CDR2 is SMNVEV (reference sequence).

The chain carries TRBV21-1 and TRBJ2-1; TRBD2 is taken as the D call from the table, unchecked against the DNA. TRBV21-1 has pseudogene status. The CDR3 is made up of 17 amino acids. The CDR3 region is CASSMRASAPPGNEQFF. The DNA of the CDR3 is TGTGCCAGCAGCATGAGGGCTAGCGCTCCTCCGGGGAATGAGCAGTTCTTC.

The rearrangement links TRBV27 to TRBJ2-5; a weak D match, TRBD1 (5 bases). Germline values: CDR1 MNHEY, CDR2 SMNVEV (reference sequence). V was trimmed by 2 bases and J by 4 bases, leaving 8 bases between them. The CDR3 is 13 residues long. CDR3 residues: CASSLAGRETQYF. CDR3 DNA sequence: TGTGCCAGCAGTTTAGCAGGGCGAGAGACCCAGTACTTC.

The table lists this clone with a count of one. DNA of the CDR3: TGTGCCAGCAGTTACTTGGTAGCGGGAGTTCAGGAGCAGTACTTC. As protein: CASSYLVAGVQEQYF. V gene TRBV6-2 or TRBV6-3 combines with J gene TRBJ2-7; 9 nucleotides match TRBD2. V was pared by 1 base and J by 7 bases, with 8 bases of the junction left unmatched. The CDR3 has 15 amino acids. Germline loops: CDR1 MNHEY, CDR2 SVGEGT.

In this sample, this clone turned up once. The CDR3 DNA reads as TGTGCCAGCAGCGTATCGACAGGTCTGGGTGGCTACACCTTC. Its translation: CASSVSTGLGGYTF. The chain has TRBV9 and TRBJ1-2, with D possibly TRBD1 on 6 matching bases. Germline V lookup: CDR1 SGDLS, CDR2 YYNGEE. The CDR3 covers 14 residues. Trimming shortened V by 1 base and J by 7 bases, and 14 bases separated the two germline ends.

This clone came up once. CDR3 in DNA: TGTGCTAGTGGTTTGGCCCTTGGAGGGATGGTAGCTGAAGCTTTCTTT. Translation gives CASGLALGGMVAEAFF. The rearrangement uses TRBV12-5 and TRBJ1-1; D is unclear. Germline values: CDR1 LGHNT, CDR2 FRNRAP. With 1 base removed from V and 6 bases from J, the gap between germline ends came to 18 bases. The CDR3 is 16 amino acids.

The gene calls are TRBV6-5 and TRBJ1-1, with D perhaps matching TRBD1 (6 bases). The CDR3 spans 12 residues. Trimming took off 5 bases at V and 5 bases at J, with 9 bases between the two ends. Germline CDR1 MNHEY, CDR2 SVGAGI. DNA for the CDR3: TGTGCCAGCAGTAAAAGGGGGACTGAAGCTTTCTTT. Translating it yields CASSKRGTEAFF.

The CDR3 sequence: CASSLGLVEGEQFF. CDR3 sequence (DNA): TGTGCCAGCAGCCTCGGACTAGTAGAGGGTGAGCAGTTCTTC. This sequence joins TRBV27 and TRBJ2-1, with TRBD2 matching over 7 bases. V gave up 6 bases and J gave up 9 bases; unmatched junction bases: 11. This CDR3 contains 14 residues. The germline gives CDR1 MNHEY, CDR2 SMNVEV (reference sequence).

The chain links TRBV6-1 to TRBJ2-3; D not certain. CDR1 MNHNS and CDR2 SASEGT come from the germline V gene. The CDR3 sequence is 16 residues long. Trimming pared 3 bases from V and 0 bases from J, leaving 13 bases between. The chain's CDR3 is CASSDPGITSTDTQYF. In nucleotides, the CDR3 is TGTGCCAGCAGTGATCCCGGAATTACTAGCACAGATACGCAGTATTTT.

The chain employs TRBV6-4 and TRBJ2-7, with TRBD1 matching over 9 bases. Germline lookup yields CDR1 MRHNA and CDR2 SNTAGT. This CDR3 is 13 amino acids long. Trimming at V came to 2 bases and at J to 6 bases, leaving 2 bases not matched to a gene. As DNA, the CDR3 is TGTGCCAGCAGTGACGGGGACAGGGCCGAGCAGTACTTC. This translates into CASSDGDRAEQYF.